Listed here are 32 T cell receptor beta chains from one sample, sequenced in a study of blood T cell repertoires in COVID-19. Produced via immunoSEQ multiplex PCR; TCRdb's table is partial and in-frame only. Of about 190,000 clones in the sample, 88% were seen once. Sequenced material: peripheral blood. These receptor sequences come from a woman in her 40s who had recovered from COVID-19.

The chain combines TRBV7-6 with TRBJ1-2, with 11 bases fitting TRBD1. After removal of 5 bases from V and 4 bases from J, the junction contained 18 bases not matched to a gene. CDR3 length equals 19 residues. Germline-derived CDR1 and CDR2 are SGHVS and FNYEAQ. In DNA form, the CDR3 reads TGTGCCAGCAGCCTCCAGAGACGGACAGGGGGCTATTCCTTCTATGGCTACACCTTC. It translates to CASSLQRRTGGYSFYGYTF.

J is TRBJ1-4 and V is TRBV14; 9 nucleotides line up with TRBD1. The germline V gene has CDR1 SGHDN and CDR2 FVKESK. Trimming at V came to 4 bases and at J to 6 bases, leaving 3 bases not matched to a gene. The CDR3 is 14 residues long. Written as DNA, the CDR3 is TGTGCCAGCAGCCTTACAGGGGGCTATGAAAAACTGTTTTTT. This codes for CASSLTGGYEKLFF.

The rearrangement joins TRBV7-7 to TRBJ2-3; TRBD1 might be the D (6 bases). The CDR3 covers 17 residues. V lost 1 base to trimming and J lost 4 bases, with 18 bases between them. Germline CDR1 is SSHAT and CDR2 is FNYEAQ (reference sequence). DNA for the CDR3: TGTGCCAGCAGCTTAGGAGGCTGGGGGCAGGGCTCAGATACGCAGTATTTT. It specifies CASSLGGWGQGSDTQYF.

The chain recombines TRBV5-1 with TRBJ2-7; 14 bases map to TRBD2. The CDR3 sequence is 18 residues long. V shed 4 bases and J 2 bases; nucleotides not matched to a gene: 11. Germline lookup yields CDR1 SGHRS and CDR2 YFSETQ. This chain's CDR3 is CASSQGLAGGTFAYEQYF. The CDR3 coding sequence is TGCGCCAGCAGCCAAGGACTAGCGGGAGGCACGTTCGCCTACGAGCAGTACTTC.

The chain links TRBV3-1 (or the pseudogene TRBV3-2) to TRBJ2-7; D remains ambiguous. Germline CDR1 is LGHDT and CDR2 is YNNKEL (reference sequence). This CDR3 spans 12 amino acids. The V and J ends lost 1 base and 5 bases respectively, with 6 bases between them. This CDR3 is CASSQVFNEQYF. The CDR3 bases are TGTGCCAGCAGCCAAGTTTTCAACGAGCAGTACTTC.

This rearrangement joins TRBV18 to TRBJ1-2; D gene ambiguous. The CDR3 covers 14 residues. V lost 1 base and J 2 bases, leaving 8 bases between the germline ends. Germline V gene lookup returns CDR1 KGHSH and CDR2 LQKENI. CDR3 amino acids: CASSPRRENYGYTF. The CDR3 bases are TGTGCCAGCTCACCACGGAGGGAAAACTATGGCTACACCTTC. Full variable domain (remainder filled in from reference TRBV18 and TRBJ1-2): NAGVMQNPRHLVRRRGQEARLRCSPMKGHSHVYWYRQLPEEGLKFMVYLQKENIIDESGMPKERFSAEFPKEGPSILRIQQVVRGDSAAYFCASSPRRENYGYTFGSGTRLTVV.

The chain uses TRBV2 and TRBJ1-5, with 7 bases matching TRBD1. The CDR3 sequence is 13 residues long. Germline-derived CDR1 and CDR2 are SNHLY and FYNNEI. After removal of 4 bases from V and 5 bases from J, the junction contained 2 bases not matched to a gene. The CDR3 DNA reads as TGTGCCAGCAGTGGACAGGGCGATCAGCCCCAGCATTTT. Its translation is CASSGQGDQPQHF. Complete variable domain (other parts from reference TRBV2 and TRBJ1-5): EPEVTQTPSHQVTQMGQEVILRCVPISNHLYFYWYRQILGQKVEFLVSFYNNEISEKSEIFDDQFSVERPDGSNFTLKIRSTKLEDSAMYFCASSGQGDQPQHFGDGTRLSIL.

The chain recombines TRBV3-1 (or the pseudogene TRBV3-2) with TRBJ2-1, with 14 nucleotides matching TRBD2. Germline V lookup: CDR1 LGHDT, CDR2 YNNKEL (reference sequence). The ends lost 0 bases at V and 10 bases at J; junction bases unmatched: 8. The CDR3 has 17 residues. The CDR3 DNA follows: TGTGCCAGCAGCCAAGAGGCCGGGACTAGCGGGAGTAAGGAGCAGTTCTTC. Its protein product is CASSQEAGTSGSKEQFF.

This clone was found a few times. The sample carries other DNA sequences with the same CDR3. This chain joins TRBV6-5 and TRBJ1-5; 9 nucleotides line up with TRBD1. The V and J ends lost 4 bases and 6 bases, in that order; junction bases with no gene match: 7. Germline V CDR1 and CDR2: MNHEY, SVGAGI. This CDR3 has 15 residues. CDR3 protein: CASSFTGGRGQPQHF. The CDR3 region has the DNA TGTGCCAGCAGTTTTACAGGGGGCAGGGGTCAGCCCCAGCATTTT.

This clone was detected only once. The chain joins TRBV18 to TRBJ1-5; no reliable D call. The CDR3 spans 17 residues. Germline loops: CDR1 KGHSH, CDR2 LQKENI. The germline V and J ends were trimmed by 3 bases and 3 bases, with 18 bases remaining between them. This CDR3 is CASSPKQEPLYNQPQHF. CDR3 in DNA: TGTGCCAGCTCACCTAAACAAGAACCGCTTTACAATCAGCCCCAGCATTTT.

The rearrangement joins TRBV7-2 to TRBJ1-1; 7 nucleotides align to TRBD1. CDR1 is SGHTA, CDR2 FQGNSA, per germline. The CDR3 has 15 amino acids. J lost 11 bases, V lost 1 base, and 13 bases had no gene match. The CDR3 DNA reads TGTGCCAGCAGCTTAGACAGGGGTAGAATTTTTGGGGCTTTCTTT. Its protein is CASSLDRGRIFGAFF.

This chain connects TRBV19 to TRBJ2-1, with TRBD2 matching 9 bases. The germline CDR1 and CDR2 sequences are LNHDA and SQIVND (reference sequence). There are 15 residues in the CDR3. V shed 1 base and J 10 bases; nucleotides not matched to a gene: 8. The CDR3 DNA follows: TGTGCCAGTAGTATAGTTAGTCTAGCGGGAAGGGAGCAGTTCTTC. This sequence encodes CASSIVSLAGREQFF.

This clone was found once. The rearrangement uses TRBV11-3 and TRBJ2-1, with 8 bases identical to TRBD2. Trimming at V came to 3 bases and at J to 10 bases, leaving 5 bases not matched to a gene. Germline V gene lookup returns CDR1 SGHNT and CDR2 YENEEA. The CDR3 has 13 residues. The CDR3 DNA is TGTGCCAGCAGCTTCCACCTAGCGGGCGAGCAGTTCTTC. Translated: CASSFHLAGEQFF.

The CDR3 sequence: CASSPGTSGAQYF. The CDR3 DNA is TGTGCCAGCAGCCCAGGGACTAGCGGGGCCCAGTACTTC. The chain has TRBV3-1 (or the pseudogene TRBV3-2) and TRBJ2-5; 13 positions agree with TRBD2. CDR1 and CDR2 (germline): LGHDT, YNNKEL (reference sequence). Germline trimming cut 4 bases from V and 9 bases from J; bases unmatched to any gene: 2. The CDR3 spans 13 residues.

The chain employs TRBV19 and TRBJ2-7; 7 nucleotides line up with TRBD2. The CDR3 runs 13 residues. Trimming took 4 bases from V and 2 from J; bases not matched to a gene: 2. The germline gives CDR1 LNHDA, CDR2 SQIVND (reference sequence). CDR3 sequence (DNA): TGTGCCAGTAGTAGAGGACTAGCCTACGAGCAGTACTTC. It yields the protein CASSRGLAYEQYF.

The V gene is TRBV15, the J gene TRBJ2-3; TRBD2 agrees at 14 bases. CDR3 length equals 18 residues. Germline loops: CDR1 LNHNV, CDR2 YYDKDF (reference sequence). The junction had 7 bases not matched to a gene; V was cut back by 1 base and J by 4 bases. The CDR3 is CATSRVGTSGSHADTQYF. DNA of the CDR3: TGTGCCACCAGCAGAGTTGGGACTAGCGGGAGTCATGCAGATACGCAGTATTTT.

The J gene is TRBJ2-2, the V gene TRBV28; tentative D call: TRBD2 (5 bases). V gave up 6 bases and J gave up 3 bases, with 17 bases separating them. There are 16 residues in the CDR3. The V gene's germline CDR1 is MDHEN and CDR2 SYDVKM. The CDR3 loop reads CASSPPTLAYTGELFF. The DNA for the CDR3 is TGTGCCAGCAGCCCCCCGACGTTAGCGTACACCGGGGAGCTGTTTTTT.

The rearrangement links TRBV6-5 to TRBJ1-1, with D maybe TRBD1 (5 bases). This CDR3 has 15 residues. Trimming left V 0 bases short and J 7 bases short, with 15 bases between. Germline CDR1 reads MNHEY; CDR2 reads SVGAGI. The CDR3: CASSYSTSGPYEAFF. DNA of the CDR3: TGTGCCAGCAGTTACTCTACCTCAGGGCCCTATGAAGCTTTCTTT.

This chain connects TRBV5-8 to TRBJ2-1; 13 positions agree with TRBD2. In germline, CDR1 is SGHTS, CDR2 YDEGEE. The CDR3 loop spans 16 amino acids. J gave up 0 bases and V 4 bases, and 1 base lay outside the gene matches. CDR3 sequence (DNA): TGTGCCAGCAGCCGGACTAGCGGGAGCTCCTACAATGAGCAGTTCTTC. Translation gives CASSRTSGSSYNEQFF.

This clone was found a few times. The rearrangement uses TRBV18 and TRBJ2-7, with 7 nucleotides matching TRBD1. Trimming cost V 1 base and J 3 bases; bases outside gene matches: 3. Germline V CDR1 and CDR2: KGHSH, LQKENI. The CDR3 has 14 amino acids. Written as DNA, the CDR3 is TGTGCCAGCTCACCACGGCAGGGGGTCTACGAGCAGTACTTC. Encoded protein: CASSPRQGVYEQYF. The whole variable domain, remainder taken from reference TRBV18 and TRBJ2-7, is NAGVMQNPRHLVRRRGQEARLRCSPMKGHSHVYWYRQLPEEGLKFMVYLQKENIIDESGMPKERFSAEFPKEGPSILRIQQVVRGDSAAYFCASSPRQGVYEQYFGPGTRLTVT.

The chain joins TRBV29-1 to TRBJ1-3, with D possibly matching TRBD1 (5 bases). Germline V gene lookup returns CDR1 SQVTM and CDR2 ANQGSEA. The CDR3 length is 16 residues. Trimming removed 3 bases from V and 0 bases from J, with 15 bases in between. The CDR3 region has the DNA TGCAGCGTTGAGCAATTGGGGCGGAACTCTGGAAACACCATATATTTT. Encoded protein: CSVEQLGRNSGNTIYF.

The chain recombines TRBV27 with TRBJ2-1; 9 nucleotides agree with TRBD1. V was clipped by 5 bases and J by 7 bases; unmatched bases: 9. The CDR3 has 15 residues. Germline CDR1 is MNHEY and CDR2 is SMNVEV (reference sequence). CDR3 in amino acids: CASSQPGQGKNEQFF. The CDR3 DNA follows: TGTGCCAGCAGTCAACCGGGACAGGGTAAGAATGAGCAGTTCTTC.

This rearrangement joins TRBV5-1 to TRBJ2-1, with 7 bases identical to TRBD2. The CDR3 is 15 residues long. The junction had 6 bases not matched to a gene; V was cut back by 6 bases and J by 0 bases. Germline CDR1 and CDR2: SGHRS and YFSETQ. The CDR3 sequence: CASTLAEPSYNEQFF. DNA of the CDR3: TGCGCCAGCACCCTAGCGGAGCCCTCCTACAATGAGCAGTTCTTC.

This rearrangement joins TRBV28 to TRBJ2-5; 11 bases are a match to TRBD2. CDR1 and CDR2 (germline): MDHEN, SYDVKM. The V and J ends lost 5 bases and 10 bases, in that order; junction bases with no gene match: 12. This CDR3 comprises 15 residues. This CDR3 reads CASSPLAGGSIVQYF. In DNA form, the CDR3 reads TGTGCCAGCAGTCCATTAGCGGGAGGGAGTATTGTCCAGTACTTC.

J is TRBJ2-2 and V is TRBV12-5; D gene uncertain. Trimming cost V 6 bases and J 3 bases, with 5 bases left between them. This CDR3 has 12 residues. Germline CDR1 and CDR2: LGHNT and FRNRAP. The CDR3 reads CASGRDTGELFF. Written as DNA, the CDR3 is TGTGCTAGTGGAAGAGACACCGGGGAGCTGTTTTTT.

The chain uses TRBV6-5 and TRBJ2-6; TRBD2 matches 7 bases. Trimming removed 9 bases from V and 2 bases from J; junction bases left unmatched: 4. The CDR3 runs 14 residues. Germline V CDR1 and CDR2: MNHEY, SVGAGI. The CDR3: CASERGTGANVLTF. The CDR3 DNA is TGTGCCAGTGAGCGGGGTACTGGGGCCAACGTCCTGACTTTC.

This clone was found a few times. The V gene is TRBV28, the J gene TRBJ2-7, with D perhaps TRBD2 (6 bases). Trimming removed 2 bases from V and 3 bases from J, with 11 bases in between. The CDR3 spans 14 residues. The germline CDR1 and CDR2 sequences are MDHEN and SYDVKM. In DNA, the CDR3 is TGTGCCAGCAGTTTACCCGGACTAATCTACGAGCAGTACTTC. Residues: CASSLPGLIYEQYF.

This clone was seen just once. The V call is TRBV28, the J call TRBJ2-7, with a possible D match to TRBD1 (6 bases). V gave up 6 bases and J gave up 7 bases, with 22 bases separating them. This CDR3 is 15 amino acids long. In germline, CDR1 is MDHEN, CDR2 SYDVKM. This chain's CDR3 is CASRKVGAGAEEQYF. CDR3 coding DNA: TGTGCCAGCAGAAAAGTAGGAGCAGGGGCAGAGGAGCAGTACTTC.

The gene calls are TRBV4-2 and TRBJ2-6, with D possibly matching TRBD2 (5 bases). The V end was cut by 4 bases, the J end by 0 bases, with 19 bases between. The CDR3 is 19 residues long. CDR1 and CDR2 (germline): LGHNA, YNFKEQ. As DNA, the CDR3 is TGTGCCAGCAGCCCCCACGGCGGGCTGCCGTCCTCTGGGGCCAACGTCCTGACTTTC. This sequence encodes CASSPHGGLPSSGANVLTF.

This chain uses TRBV9 with TRBJ2-2, with 7 nucleotides matching TRBD2. Germline V gives CDR1 SGDLS, CDR2 YYNGEE. CDR3 length: 18 amino acids. With V trimmed by 0 bases and J by 6 bases, 14 bases remained unmatched. As DNA, the CDR3 is TGTGCCAGCAGCGTAGAGGGCAACTGGGGGGGGTTGGCCGGGGAGCTGTTTTTT. Amino acids: CASSVEGNWGGLAGELFF.

This clone was seen a single time. The rearrangement joins TRBV15 to TRBJ2-7, with D hard to call. From germline, CDR1 is LNHNV and CDR2 YYDKDF (reference sequence). The CDR3 is 15 residues long. Trimming shortened V by 1 base and J by 5 bases, and 15 bases separated the two germline ends. The CDR3: CATSRAVARSDEQYF. The CDR3 region has the DNA TGTGCCACCAGCAGAGCAGTGGCACGTTCCGACGAGCAGTACTTC.

For the CDR3, the DNA is TGTGCCAGCAGCTTTAAACTAGCGGGACTTGAGCAGTTCTTC. Its translation is CASSFKLAGLEQFF. The J gene is TRBJ2-1, the V gene TRBV7-2; 10 nucleotides match TRBD2. CDR3 length equals 14 residues. Germline V lookup: CDR1 SGHTA, CDR2 FQGNSA. Trimming at V came to 3 bases and at J to 9 bases, leaving 5 bases not matched to a gene.